This T cell receptor beta chain was captured in a study of T cells in Graves' hyperthyroidism and ophthalmopathy. About the research overall: Peripheral blood draws took place at initial diagnosis, ahead of any treatment. Study findings and constraints: Clonotypes that were expanded in thyroid above 0.001 mostly appeared in blood too.

The V gene lost 5 bases and the J gene lost 5 bases, with 20 bases spanning the gap. Germline lookup yields CDR1 SGHRS and CDR2 YFSETQ. This CDR3 has 15 amino acids. In regard to this clonotype: Its antigen is not identified.

Amplified TCR beta CDR3 regions came from RNA transcripts. During a first-round RT-PCR of the TCR CDR3, the HTBI primer set was used. TCRdb processed the multiplex PCR reads anew with MiXCR; each CDR3 protein has one entry. The table includes about 640,000 distinct CDR3 sequences, less than 25% detected once. Sequenced: blood. This receptor was identified in a man aged 25-40 years with Graves' ophthalmopathy. The chain carries TRBV5-1 and TRBJ2-7; weak D call: TRBD2 (6 bases). CDR3 region: CASRRSGTGVDEQYF. DNA of the CDR3: TGCGCCAGCAGAAGGTCGGGGACGGGGGTGGACGAGCAGTACTTC.